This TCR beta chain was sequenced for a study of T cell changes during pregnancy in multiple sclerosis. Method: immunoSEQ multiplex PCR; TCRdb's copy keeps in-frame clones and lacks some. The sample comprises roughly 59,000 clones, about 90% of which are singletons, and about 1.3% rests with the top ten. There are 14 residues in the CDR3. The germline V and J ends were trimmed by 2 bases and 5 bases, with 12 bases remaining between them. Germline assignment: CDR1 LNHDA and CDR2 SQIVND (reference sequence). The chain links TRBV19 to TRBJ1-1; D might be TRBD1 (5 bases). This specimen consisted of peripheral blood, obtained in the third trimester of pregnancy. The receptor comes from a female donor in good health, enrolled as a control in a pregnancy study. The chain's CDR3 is CASSISNRKTEAFF. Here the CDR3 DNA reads TGTGCCAGTAGTATAAGTAACAGGAAAACTGAAGCTTTCTTT. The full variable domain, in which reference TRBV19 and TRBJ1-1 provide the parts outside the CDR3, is DGGITQSPKYLFRKEGQNVTLSCEQNLNHDAMYWYRQDPGQGLRLIYYSQIVNDFQKGDIAEGYSVSREKKESFPLTVTSAQKNPTAFYLCASSISNRKTEAFFGQGTRLTVV.